This T cell receptor (beta chain) was sequenced in a study of blood T cell repertoires in COVID-19. Turning to the study itself: Samples came from the United States, Italy and Spain, spanning acute and convalescent COVID-19. PBMCs, B-cell-depleted T cells, or T cells were the source of the cDNA or gDNA that made up the material.

Per the authors' pipeline: Amplification of reference gene primers provided the estimated nucleated cell counts. Libraries were prepared by immunoSEQ multiplex PCR; TCRdb keeps only in-frame clonotypes and omits some of them. The V and J calls and clone size come from that table; D and trimming were worked out from the DNA. The profile covers fewer than 180,000 clones, with 84% appearing a single time and 2.2% taken by the ten largest. The V and J ends lost 5 bases and 0 bases respectively, with 5 bases between them. Germline V lookup: CDR1 MDHEN, CDR2 SYDVKM. The CDR3 is 12 amino acids. The clonotype comes from a man aged 70 or older with acute or convalescent COVID-19. The rearrangement uses TRBV28 and TRBJ2-7, with unresolved D. Material for sequencing was peripheral blood. The CDR3 protein is CASSPSSYEQYF. In DNA form, the CDR3 reads TGTGCCAGCAGTCCCAGCTCCTACGAGCAGTACTTC.